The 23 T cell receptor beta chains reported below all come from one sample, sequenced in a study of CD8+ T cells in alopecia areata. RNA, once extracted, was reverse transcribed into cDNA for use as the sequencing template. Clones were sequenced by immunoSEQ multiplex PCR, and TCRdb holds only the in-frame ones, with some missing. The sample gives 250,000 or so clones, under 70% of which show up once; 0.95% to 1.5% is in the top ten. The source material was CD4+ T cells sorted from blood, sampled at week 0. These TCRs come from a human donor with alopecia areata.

The DNA for the CDR3 is TGTGCCAGCAGCTCCAGGGTGACGGAGGACACTGAAGCTTTCTTT. Its translation: CASSSRVTEDTEAFF. The J gene is TRBJ1-1, the V gene TRBV5-8, with a tentative D call TRBD1 (5 bases). The CDR3 is 15 amino acids. CDR1 is SGHTS and CDR2 is YDEGEE in the germline V gene. Trimming removed 3 bases at V and 3 bases at J, with 15 bases between.

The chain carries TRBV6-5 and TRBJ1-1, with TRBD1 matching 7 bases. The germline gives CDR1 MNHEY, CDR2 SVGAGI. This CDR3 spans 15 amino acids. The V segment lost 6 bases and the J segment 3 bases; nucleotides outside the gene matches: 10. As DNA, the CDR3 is TGTGCCAGCAGCCAGACAGGGCCAACCTACACTGAAGCTTTCTTT. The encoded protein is CASSQTGPTYTEAFF.

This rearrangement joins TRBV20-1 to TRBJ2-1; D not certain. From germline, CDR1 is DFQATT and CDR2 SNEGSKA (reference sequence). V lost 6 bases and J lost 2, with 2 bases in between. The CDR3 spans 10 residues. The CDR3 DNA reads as TGCAGTGCCGCCTACAATGAGCAGTTCTTC. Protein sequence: CSAAYNEQFF.

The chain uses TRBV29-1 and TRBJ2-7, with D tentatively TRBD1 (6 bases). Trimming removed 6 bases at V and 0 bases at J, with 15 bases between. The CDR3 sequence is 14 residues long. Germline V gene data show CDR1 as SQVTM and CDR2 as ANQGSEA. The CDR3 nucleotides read TGCAGCGTCCGAAGGCAGGACAGCTCCTACGAGCAGTACTTC. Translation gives CSVRRQDSSYEQYF.

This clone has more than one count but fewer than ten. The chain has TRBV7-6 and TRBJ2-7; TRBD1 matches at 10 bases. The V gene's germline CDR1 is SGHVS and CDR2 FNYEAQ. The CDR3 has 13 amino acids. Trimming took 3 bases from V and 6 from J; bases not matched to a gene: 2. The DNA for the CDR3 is TGTGCCAGCAGCTTGGGACAGGGGACCGAGCAGTACTTC. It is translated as CASSLGQGTEQYF.

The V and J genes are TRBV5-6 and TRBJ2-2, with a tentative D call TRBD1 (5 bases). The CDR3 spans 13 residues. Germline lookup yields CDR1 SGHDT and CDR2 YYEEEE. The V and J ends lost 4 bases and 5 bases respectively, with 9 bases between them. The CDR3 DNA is TGTGCCAGCAGCATCAGGGTTACCGGGGAGCTGTTTTTT. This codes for CASSIRVTGELFF.

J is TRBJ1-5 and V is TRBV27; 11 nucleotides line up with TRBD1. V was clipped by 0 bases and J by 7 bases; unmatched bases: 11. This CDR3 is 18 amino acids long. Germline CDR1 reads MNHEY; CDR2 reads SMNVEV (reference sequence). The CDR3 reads CASSLSPAGTGGTQPQHF. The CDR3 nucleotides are TGTGCCAGCAGTTTATCACCCGCAGGGACAGGGGGGACACAGCCCCAGCATTTT.

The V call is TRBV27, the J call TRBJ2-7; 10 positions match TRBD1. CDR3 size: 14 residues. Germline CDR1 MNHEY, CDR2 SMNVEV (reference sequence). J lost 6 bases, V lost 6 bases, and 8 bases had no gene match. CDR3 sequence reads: CASSEGTGVIEQYF. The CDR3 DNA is TGTGCCAGCAGCGAAGGGACAGGGGTAATCGAGCAGTACTTC.

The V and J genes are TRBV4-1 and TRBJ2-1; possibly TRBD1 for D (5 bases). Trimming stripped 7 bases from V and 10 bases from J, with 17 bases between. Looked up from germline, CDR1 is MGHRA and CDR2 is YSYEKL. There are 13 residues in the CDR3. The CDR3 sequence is CASTSPGFREQFF. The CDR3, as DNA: TGCGCCAGCACCTCACCAGGGTTTCGGGAGCAGTTCTTC.

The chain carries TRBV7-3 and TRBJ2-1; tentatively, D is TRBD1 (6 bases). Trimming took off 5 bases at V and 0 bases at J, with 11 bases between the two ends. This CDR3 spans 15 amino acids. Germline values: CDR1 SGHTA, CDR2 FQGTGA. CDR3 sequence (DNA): TGTGCCAGCAGCCGACAGGCCTTCTCCTACAATGAGCAGTTCTTC. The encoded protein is CASSRQAFSYNEQFF.

Here the CDR3 reads CSVADRVSYNEQFF. The CDR3 nucleotides are TGCAGCGTTGCTGACAGGGTGTCCTACAATGAGCAGTTCTTC. The rearrangement links TRBV29-1 to TRBJ2-1; 7 bases match TRBD1. J gave up 1 base and V 4 bases, and 4 bases lay outside the gene matches. From germline, CDR1 is SQVTM and CDR2 ANQGSEA. The CDR3 has 14 amino acids.

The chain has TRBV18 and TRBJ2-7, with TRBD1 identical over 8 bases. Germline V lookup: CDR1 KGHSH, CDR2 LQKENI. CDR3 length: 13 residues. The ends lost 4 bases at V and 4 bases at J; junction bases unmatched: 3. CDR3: CASSQTGGYEQYF. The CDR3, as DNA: TGTGCCAGCTCACAAACAGGGGGGTACGAGCAGTACTTC.

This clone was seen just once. The CDR3 spells CAWRQGGGDTQYF. Written as DNA, the CDR3 is TGTGCCTGGAGACAGGGAGGTGGGGATACGCAGTATTTT. The chain combines TRBV30 with TRBJ2-3; D assignment may be TRBD1 or TRBD2 (6 bases each). The germline V and J ends were trimmed by 3 bases and 6 bases, with 13 bases remaining between them. Germline lookup yields CDR1 GTSNPN and CDR2 SVGIG (reference sequence). There are 13 residues in the CDR3. The complete variable domain, with remaining parts taken from reference TRBV30 and TRBJ2-3, reads SQTIHQWPATLVQPVGSPLSLECTVEGTSNPNLYWYRQAAGRGLQLLFYSVGIGQISSEVPQNLSASRPQDRQFILSSKKLLLSDSGFYLCAWRQGGGDTQYFGPGTRLTVL.

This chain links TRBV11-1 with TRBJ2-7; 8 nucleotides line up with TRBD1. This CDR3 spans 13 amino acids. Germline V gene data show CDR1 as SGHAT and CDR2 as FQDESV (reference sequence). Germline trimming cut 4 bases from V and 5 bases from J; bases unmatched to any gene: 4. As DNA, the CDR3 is TGTGCCAGCAGCTGGATGACAGGGGACGAGCAGTACTTC. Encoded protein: CASSWMTGDEQYF.

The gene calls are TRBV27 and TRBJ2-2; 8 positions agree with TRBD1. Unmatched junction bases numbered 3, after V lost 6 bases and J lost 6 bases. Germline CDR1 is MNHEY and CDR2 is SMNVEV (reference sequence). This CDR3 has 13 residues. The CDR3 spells CASRKTGAGELFF. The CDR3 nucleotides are TGTGCCAGCAGAAAGACAGGGGCCGGGGAGCTGTTTTTT.

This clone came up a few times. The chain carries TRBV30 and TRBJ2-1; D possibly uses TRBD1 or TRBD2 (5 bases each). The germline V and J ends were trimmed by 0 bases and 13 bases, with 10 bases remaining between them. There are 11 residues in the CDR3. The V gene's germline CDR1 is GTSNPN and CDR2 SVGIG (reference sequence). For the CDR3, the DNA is TGTGCCTGGAGTGTTGGGGGAATCCAGTTCTTC. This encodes CAWSVGGIQFF.

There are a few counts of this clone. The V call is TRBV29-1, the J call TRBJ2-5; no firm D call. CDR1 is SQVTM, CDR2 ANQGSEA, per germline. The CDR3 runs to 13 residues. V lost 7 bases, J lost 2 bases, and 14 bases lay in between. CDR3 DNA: TGCAGCGCCCGTGGCCTGAAACAAGAGACCCAGTACTTC. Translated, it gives CSARGLKQETQYF.

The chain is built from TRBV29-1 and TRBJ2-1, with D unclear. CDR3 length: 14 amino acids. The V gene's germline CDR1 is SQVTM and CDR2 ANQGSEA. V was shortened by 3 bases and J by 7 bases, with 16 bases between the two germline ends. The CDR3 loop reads CSVDDGRFGNEQFF. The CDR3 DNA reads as TGCAGCGTTGATGATGGTAGGTTCGGTAATGAGCAGTTCTTC.

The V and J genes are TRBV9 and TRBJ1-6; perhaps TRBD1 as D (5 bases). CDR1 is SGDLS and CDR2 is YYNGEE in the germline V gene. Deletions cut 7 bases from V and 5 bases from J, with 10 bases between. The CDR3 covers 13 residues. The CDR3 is CASSGQDNSPLHF. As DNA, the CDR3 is TGTGCCAGCTCGGGGCAGGATAATTCACCCCTCCACTTT.

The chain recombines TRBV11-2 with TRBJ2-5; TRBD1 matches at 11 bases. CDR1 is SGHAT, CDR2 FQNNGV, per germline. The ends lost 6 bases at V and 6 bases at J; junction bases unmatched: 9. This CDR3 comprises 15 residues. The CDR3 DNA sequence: TGTGCCAGCAGATCCGGGACAGGGGGTTCCAAGACCCAGTACTTC. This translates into CASRSGTGGSKTQYF. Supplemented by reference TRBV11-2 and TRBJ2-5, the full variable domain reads EAGVAQSPRYKIIEKRQSVAFWCNPISGHATLYWYQQILGQGPKLLIQFQNNGVVDDSQLPKDRFSAERLKGVDSTLKIQPAKLEDSAVYLCASRSGTGGSKTQYFGPGTRLLVL.

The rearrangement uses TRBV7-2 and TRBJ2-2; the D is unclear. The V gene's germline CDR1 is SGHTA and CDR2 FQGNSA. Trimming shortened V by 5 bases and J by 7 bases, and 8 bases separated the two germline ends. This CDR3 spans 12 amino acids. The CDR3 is CASSRYNGELFF. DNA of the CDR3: TGTGCCAGCAGCCGTTATAACGGGGAGCTGTTTTTT.

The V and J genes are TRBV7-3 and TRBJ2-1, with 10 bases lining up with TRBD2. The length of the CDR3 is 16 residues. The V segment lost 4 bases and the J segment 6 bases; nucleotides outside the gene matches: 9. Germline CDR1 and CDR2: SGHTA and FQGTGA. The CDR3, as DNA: TGTGCCAGCAGCTCAAGTCCGGGACTAGCGTCCAATGAGCAGTTCTTC. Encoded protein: CASSSSPGLASNEQFF.

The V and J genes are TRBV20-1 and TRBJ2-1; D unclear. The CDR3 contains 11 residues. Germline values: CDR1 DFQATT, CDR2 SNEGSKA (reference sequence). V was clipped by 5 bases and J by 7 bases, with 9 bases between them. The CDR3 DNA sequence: TGCAGTGCTTCCCGGGCGAATGAGCAGTTCTTC. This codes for CSASRANEQFF.